The clone carrying this T cell receptor (beta chain) turned up a few times. The sample comes from a study of graft-versus-host responses after intestinal transplantation. The V end was cut by 4 bases, the J end by 1 base, with 10 bases between. CDR1 and CDR2 (germline): LGHNA, YNFKEQ. This CDR3 is 14 amino acids long. General observations from the study: The highest levels of circulating GvH clones went along with early declines in HvG clones after transplant.

The researchers put 200,000 CFSE-labeled responder cells into plates with 200,000 irradiated, violet-dye-labeled stimulator cells. Sorted after the reaction were proliferating CFSE-low CD3+CD4+ and CD3+CD8+ responders. Measured with immunoSEQ multiplex PCR; TCRdb has only the in-frame clones, and not every one. Of about 12,000 clones in the sample, 35% were seen once. This clonotype originated in a human patient who received an intestinal transplant. V usage is TRBV4-2 and J usage is TRBJ1-1; D gene ambiguous. The starting material was alloreactive CD8+ T cells from a mixed lymphocyte reaction culture, obtained before intestinal transplant. Specified subset: CFSE-low proliferating T cells sorted from roughly 6-day pre-transplant mixed lymphocyte reaction (GvH or HvG direction). DNA for the CDR3: TGTGCCAGCAGCCCTGGACCCACGAACACTGAAGCTTTCTTT. Translated: CASSPGPTNTEAFF.